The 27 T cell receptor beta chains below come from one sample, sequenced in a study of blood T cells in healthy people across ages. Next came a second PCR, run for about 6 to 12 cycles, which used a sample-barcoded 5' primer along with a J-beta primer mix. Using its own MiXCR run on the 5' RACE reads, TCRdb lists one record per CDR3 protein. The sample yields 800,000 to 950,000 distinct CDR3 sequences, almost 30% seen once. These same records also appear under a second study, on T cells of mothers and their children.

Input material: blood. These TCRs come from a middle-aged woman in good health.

CDR3 sequence reads: CATSSEQGAGGYTF. Here the CDR3 DNA reads TGTGCCACCTCGTCGGAACAGGGGGCAGGTGGCTACACCTTC. The chain is built from TRBV6-5 and TRBJ1-2; 9 bases match TRBD1. Germline assignment: CDR1 MNHEY and CDR2 SVGAGI. Losses at the gene ends were 10 bases for V and 7 bases for J; bases not matched to a gene: 13. The CDR3 contains 14 residues.

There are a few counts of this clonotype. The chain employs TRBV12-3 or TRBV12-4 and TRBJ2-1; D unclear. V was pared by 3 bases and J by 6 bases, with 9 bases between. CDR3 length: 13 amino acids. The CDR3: CASSFRGANEQFF. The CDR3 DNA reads TGTGCCAGCAGTTTCCGCGGCGCCAATGAGCAGTTCTTC.

CDR3 sequence: CASSRLTGELFF. DNA of the CDR3: TGTGCCAGCAGCCGCTTAACGGGGGAGCTGTTTTTT. The chain couples TRBV14 to TRBJ2-2; D remains unclear. Trimming stripped 4 bases from V and 8 bases from J, with 8 bases between. The CDR3 spans 12 residues. CDR1 and CDR2 (germline): SGHDN, FVKESK.

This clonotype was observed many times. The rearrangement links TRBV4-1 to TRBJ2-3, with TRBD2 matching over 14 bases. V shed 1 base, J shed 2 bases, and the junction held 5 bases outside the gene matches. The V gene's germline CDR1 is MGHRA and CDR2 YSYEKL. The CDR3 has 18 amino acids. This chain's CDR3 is CASSQGTSGGSHTDTQYF. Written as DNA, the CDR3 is TGCGCCAGCAGCCAAGGGACTAGCGGGGGGTCGCACACAGATACGCAGTATTTT.

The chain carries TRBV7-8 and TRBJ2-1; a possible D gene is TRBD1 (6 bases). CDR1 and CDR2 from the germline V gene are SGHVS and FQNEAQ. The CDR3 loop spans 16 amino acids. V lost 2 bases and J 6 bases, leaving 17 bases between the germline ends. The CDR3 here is CASSLWRQAYCNEQFF. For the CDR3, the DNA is TGTGCCAGCAGCTTATGGAGACAGGCTTACTGCAATGAGCAGTTCTTC.

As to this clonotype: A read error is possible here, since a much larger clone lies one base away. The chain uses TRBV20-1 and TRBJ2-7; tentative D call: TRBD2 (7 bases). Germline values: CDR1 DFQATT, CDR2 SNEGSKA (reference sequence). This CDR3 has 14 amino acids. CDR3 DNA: TGCAGTGCTAGAGATGAGGGGGGGCTCGACGAGCGGTACTTC. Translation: CSARDEGGLDERYF.

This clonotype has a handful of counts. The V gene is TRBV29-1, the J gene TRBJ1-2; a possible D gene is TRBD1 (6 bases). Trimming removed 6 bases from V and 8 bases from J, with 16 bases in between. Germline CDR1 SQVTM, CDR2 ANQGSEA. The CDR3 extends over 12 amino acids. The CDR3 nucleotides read TGCAGCGTACCGCGACAGGTGAACGGCTACACCTTC. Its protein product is CSVPRQVNGYTF.

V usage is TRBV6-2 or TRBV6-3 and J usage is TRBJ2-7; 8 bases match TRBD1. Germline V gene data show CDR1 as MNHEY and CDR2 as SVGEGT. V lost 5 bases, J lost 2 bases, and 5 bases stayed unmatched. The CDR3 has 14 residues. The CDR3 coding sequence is TGTGCCAGCAGTACCCCGACAGGGGCCTACGAGCAGTACTTC. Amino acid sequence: CASSTPTGAYEQYF.

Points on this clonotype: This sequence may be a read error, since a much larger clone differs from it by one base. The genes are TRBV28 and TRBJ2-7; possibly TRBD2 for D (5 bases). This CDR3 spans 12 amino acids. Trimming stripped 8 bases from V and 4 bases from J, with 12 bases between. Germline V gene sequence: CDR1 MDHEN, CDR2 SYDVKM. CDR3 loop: CASGPGEYEQYF. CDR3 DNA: TGTGCCAGCGGACCCGGGGAATACGAGCAGTACTTC.

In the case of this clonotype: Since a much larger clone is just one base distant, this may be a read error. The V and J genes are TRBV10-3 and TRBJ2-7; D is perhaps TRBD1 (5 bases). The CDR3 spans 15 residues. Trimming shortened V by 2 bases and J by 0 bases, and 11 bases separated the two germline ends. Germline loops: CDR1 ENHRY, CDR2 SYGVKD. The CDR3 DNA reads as TGTGCCATCAGTGAGCCGGGCAGGGCCTCCTACGAGCAGTACTTC. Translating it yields CAISEPGRASYEQYF.

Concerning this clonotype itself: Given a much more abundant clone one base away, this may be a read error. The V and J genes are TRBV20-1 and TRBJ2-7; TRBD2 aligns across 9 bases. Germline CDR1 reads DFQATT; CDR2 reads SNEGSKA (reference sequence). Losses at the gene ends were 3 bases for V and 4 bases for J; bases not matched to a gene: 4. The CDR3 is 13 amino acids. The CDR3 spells CSASLAGRYEQYF. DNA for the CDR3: TGCAGTGCTAGCCTAGCGGGGCGATACGAGCAGTACTTC.

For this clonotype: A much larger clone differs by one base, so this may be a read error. The CDR3 here is CSVRGKVNYEQYF. Written as DNA, the CDR3 is TGCAGCGTGAGAGGGAAAGTAAACTACGAGCAGTACTTC. This sequence joins TRBV29-1 and TRBJ2-7; perhaps TRBD2 as D (5 bases). The V end was cut by 6 bases, the J end by 3 bases, with 15 bases between. Germline CDR1 is SQVTM and CDR2 is ANQGSEA. This CDR3 is built from 13 residues.

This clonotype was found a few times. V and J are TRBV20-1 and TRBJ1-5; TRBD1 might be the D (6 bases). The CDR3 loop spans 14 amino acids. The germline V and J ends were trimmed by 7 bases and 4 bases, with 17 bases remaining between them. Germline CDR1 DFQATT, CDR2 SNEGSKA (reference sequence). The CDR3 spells CSGGGSGRNQPQHF. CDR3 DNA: TGCAGTGGGGGGGGCTCTGGCCGAAATCAGCCCCAGCATTTT.

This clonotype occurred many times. Here the CDR3 reads CSASSGGNYNEQFF. Here the CDR3 DNA reads TGCAGTGCTAGCAGCGGGGGGAACTACAATGAGCAGTTCTTC. The V and J genes are TRBV20-1 and TRBJ2-1, with 9 bases lining up with TRBD2. CDR1 is DFQATT and CDR2 is SNEGSKA in the germline V gene (reference sequence). The CDR3 is 14 residues long. V lost 3 bases, J lost 3 bases, and 3 bases stayed unmatched.

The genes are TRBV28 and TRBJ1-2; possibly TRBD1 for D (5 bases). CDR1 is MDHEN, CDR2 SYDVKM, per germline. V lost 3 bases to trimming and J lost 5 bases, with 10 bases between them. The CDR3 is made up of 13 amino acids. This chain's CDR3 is CASSFSRVYGYTF. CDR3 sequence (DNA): TGTGCCAGCAGTTTCTCCAGGGTGTATGGCTACACCTTC.

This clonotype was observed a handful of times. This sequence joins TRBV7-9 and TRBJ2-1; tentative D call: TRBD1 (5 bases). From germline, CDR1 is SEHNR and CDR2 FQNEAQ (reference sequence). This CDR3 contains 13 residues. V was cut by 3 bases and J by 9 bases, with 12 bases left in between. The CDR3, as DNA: TGTGCCAGCAGCTTCTTAGGGGTCCTTGAGCAGTTCTTC. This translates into CASSFLGVLEQFF. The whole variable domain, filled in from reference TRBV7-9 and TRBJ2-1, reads DTGVSQNPRHKITKRGQNVTFRCDPISEHNRLYWYRQTLGQGPEFLTYFQNEAQLEKSRLLSDRFSAERPKGSFSTLEIQRTEQGDSAMYLCASSFLGVLEQFFGPGTRLTVL.

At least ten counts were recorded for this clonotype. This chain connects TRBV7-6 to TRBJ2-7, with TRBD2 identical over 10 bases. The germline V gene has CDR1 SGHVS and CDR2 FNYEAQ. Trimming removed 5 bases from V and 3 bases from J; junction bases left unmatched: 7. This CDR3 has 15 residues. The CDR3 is CASSAIAGGLYEQYF. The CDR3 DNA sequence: TGTGCCAGCAGCGCAATAGCGGGGGGCCTCTACGAGCAGTACTTC.

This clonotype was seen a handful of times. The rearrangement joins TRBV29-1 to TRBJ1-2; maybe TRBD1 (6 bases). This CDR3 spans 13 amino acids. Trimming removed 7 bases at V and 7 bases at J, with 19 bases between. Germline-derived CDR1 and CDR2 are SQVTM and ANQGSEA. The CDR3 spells CSARGEGEGGYTF. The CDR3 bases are TGCAGCGCCCGAGGGGAGGGGGAAGGTGGCTACACCTTC.

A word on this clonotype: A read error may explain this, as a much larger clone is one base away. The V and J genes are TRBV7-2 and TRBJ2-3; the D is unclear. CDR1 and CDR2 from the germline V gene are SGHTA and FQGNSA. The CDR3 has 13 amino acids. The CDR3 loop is CASSLDPRDTRYF. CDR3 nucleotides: TGTGCCAGCAGCTTAGATCCGCGAGATACGCGGTATTTT. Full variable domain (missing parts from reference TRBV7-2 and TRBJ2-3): GAGVSQSPSNKVTEKGKDVELRCDPISGHTALYWYRQSLGQGLEFLIYFQGNSAPDKSGLPSDRFSAERTGGSVSTLTIQRTQQEDSAVYLCASSLDPRDTRYFGPGTRLTVL.

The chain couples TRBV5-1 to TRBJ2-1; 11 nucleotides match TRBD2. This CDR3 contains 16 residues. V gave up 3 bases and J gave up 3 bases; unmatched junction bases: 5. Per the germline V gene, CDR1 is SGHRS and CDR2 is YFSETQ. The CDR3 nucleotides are TGCGCCAGCAGCTACCTAGCGGGGGGAGACTACAATGAGCAGTTCTTC. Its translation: CASSYLAGGDYNEQFF.

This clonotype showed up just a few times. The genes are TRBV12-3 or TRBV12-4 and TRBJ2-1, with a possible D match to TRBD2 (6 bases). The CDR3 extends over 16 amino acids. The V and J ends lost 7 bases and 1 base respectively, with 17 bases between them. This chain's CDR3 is CASTMTGGMSYNEQFF. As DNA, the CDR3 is TGTGCCAGCACCATGACCGGGGGAATGTCCTACAATGAGCAGTTCTTC.

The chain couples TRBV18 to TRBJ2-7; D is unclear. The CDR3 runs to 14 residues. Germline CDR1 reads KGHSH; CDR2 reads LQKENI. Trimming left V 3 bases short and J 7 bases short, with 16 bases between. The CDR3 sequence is CASSPPSRTTEQYF. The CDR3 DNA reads TGTGCCAGCTCACCGCCCTCAAGGACGACTGAGCAGTACTTC.

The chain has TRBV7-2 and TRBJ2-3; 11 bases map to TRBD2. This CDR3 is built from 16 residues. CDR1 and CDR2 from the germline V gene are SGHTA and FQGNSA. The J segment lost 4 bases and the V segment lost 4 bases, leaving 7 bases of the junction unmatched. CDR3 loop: CASSSNRLAGPDTQYF. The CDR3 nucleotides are TGTGCCAGCAGCTCAAACCGACTAGCGGGACCAGATACGCAGTATTTT.

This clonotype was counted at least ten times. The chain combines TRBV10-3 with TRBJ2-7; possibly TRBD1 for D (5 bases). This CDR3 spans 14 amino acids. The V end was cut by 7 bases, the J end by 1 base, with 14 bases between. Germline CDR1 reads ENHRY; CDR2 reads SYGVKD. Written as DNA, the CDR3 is TGTGCCATCACCCCAGGGATGGGGTCCTACGAGCAGTACTTC. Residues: CAITPGMGSYEQYF.

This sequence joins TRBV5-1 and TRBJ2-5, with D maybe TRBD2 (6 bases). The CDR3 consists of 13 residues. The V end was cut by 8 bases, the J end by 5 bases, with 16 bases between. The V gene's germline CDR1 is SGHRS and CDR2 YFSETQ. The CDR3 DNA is TGCGCCAGTCGAACGGGAGATCAGGAGACCCAGTACTTC. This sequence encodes CASRTGDQETQYF.

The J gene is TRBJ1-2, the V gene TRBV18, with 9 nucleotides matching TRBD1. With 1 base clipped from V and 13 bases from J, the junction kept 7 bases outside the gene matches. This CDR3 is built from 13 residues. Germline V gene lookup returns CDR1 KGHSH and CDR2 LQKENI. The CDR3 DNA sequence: TGTGCCAGCTCACCACGTACGACAGGGGGACTCACCTTC. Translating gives CASSPRTTGGLTF.

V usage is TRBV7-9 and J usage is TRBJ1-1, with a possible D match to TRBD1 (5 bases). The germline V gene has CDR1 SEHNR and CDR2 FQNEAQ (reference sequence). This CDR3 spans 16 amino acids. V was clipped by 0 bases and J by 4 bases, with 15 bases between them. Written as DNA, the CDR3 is TGTGCCAGCAGCTTAGCTGGTGCAGGGTTGCGCACTGAAGCTTTCTTT. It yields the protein CASSLAGAGLRTEAFF.